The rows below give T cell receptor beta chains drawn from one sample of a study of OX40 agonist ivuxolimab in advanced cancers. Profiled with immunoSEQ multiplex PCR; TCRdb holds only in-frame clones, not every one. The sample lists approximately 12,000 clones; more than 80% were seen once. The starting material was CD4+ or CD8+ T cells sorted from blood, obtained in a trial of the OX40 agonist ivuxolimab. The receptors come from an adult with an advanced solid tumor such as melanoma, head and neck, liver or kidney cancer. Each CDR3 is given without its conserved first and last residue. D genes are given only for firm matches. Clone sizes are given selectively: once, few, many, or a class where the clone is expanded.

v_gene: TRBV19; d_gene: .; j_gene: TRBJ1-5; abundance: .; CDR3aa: ASRGLPYSNQPQH
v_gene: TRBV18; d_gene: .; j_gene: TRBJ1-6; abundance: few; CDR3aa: ASSPGRNNSPLH
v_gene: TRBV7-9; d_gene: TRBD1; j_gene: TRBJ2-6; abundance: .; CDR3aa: ASSLGFRGPSGANVLT
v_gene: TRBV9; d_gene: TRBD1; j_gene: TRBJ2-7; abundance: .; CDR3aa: ASSATTGEDEQY
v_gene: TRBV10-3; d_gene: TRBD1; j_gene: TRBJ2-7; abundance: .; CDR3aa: AIRGTGGWYEQY
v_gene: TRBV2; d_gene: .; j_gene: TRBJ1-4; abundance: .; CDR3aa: AVLRGAKEKLF
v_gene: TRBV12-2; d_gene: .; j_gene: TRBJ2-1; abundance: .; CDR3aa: ASRPWSSGYNEQF
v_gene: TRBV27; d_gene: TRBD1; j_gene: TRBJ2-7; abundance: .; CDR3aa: ASGTGASEQY
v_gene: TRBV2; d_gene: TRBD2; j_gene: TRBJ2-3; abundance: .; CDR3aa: ASRRTSGSPDTQY
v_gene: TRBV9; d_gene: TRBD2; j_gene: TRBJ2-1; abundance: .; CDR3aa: ASSDTGTSVEQF
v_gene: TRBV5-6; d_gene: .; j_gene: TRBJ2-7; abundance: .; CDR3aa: ASSLFEHYEQY
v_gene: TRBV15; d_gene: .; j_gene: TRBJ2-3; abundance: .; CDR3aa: ATSRGFGGTDTQY
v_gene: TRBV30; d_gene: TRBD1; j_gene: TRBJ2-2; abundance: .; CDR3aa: AWSGLLRDRGPGGELF
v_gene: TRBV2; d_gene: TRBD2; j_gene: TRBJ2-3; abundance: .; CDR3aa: ASKKSGGTDTQY
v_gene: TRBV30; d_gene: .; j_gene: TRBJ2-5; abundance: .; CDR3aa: AWSDPYFQETQY
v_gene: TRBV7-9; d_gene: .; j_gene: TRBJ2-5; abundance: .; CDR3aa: ASSHDGQPQETQY
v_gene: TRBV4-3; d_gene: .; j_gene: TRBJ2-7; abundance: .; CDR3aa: ASSQEWGYEQY
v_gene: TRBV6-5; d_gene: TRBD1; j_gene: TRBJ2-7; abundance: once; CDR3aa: ASTADRGQGYEQY
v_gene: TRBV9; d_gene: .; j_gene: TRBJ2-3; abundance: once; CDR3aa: ASSADERADTQY
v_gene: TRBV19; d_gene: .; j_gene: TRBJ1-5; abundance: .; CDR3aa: ASRLEGSGDQPQH
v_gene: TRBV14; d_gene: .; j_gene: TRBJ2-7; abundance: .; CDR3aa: ASSKGAGEQY
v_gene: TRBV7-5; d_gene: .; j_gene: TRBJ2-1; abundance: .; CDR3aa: ASSLMDEQF